Listed below are T cell receptor beta chains from one sample, sequenced in a study of blood T cell repertoires in COVID-19. TCRdb's table, derived via immunoSEQ multiplex PCR, lists solely in-frame clones and lacks some. The sample holds some 200,000 clones, over 80% seen once. Sequencing used peripheral blood. The receptors were sampled from a woman in her forties with acute or convalescent COVID-19. The CDR3 runs from the conserved cysteine through the conserved F or W. Fields, in order: J gene, D gene, V gene, clone size, CDR3 DNA, CDR3 protein. The D gene is left open where the match is weak. Clone size is given for some rows only: seen once, a few or many times, or a class if the clone is expanded.

j_call: TRBJ2-7
d_call: -
v_call: TRBV19
clone_size: -
cdr3_nt: TGTGCCAGTAGTGATCAGGGAAGCTACGAGCAGTACTTC
cdr3_aa: CASSDQGSYEQYF

j_call: TRBJ2-7
d_call: -
v_call: TRBV7-9
clone_size: once
cdr3_nt: TGTGCCAGCACATGGAGGAGCTCCTACGAGCAGTACTTC
cdr3_aa: CASTWRSSYEQYF

j_call: TRBJ2-2
d_call: TRBD1
v_call: TRBV18
clone_size: -
cdr3_nt: TGTGCCAGCTCACCACCGATGCAGGGGGCGTCGAACGGGGAGCTGTTTTTT
cdr3_aa: CASSPPMQGASNGELFF

j_call: TRBJ1-1
d_call: TRBD1
v_call: TRBV5-1
clone_size: -
cdr3_nt: TGCGCCAGCAGCTTAGGACTACAGGGGACTGAAGCTTTCTTT
cdr3_aa: CASSLGLQGTEAFF

j_call: TRBJ1-3
d_call: -
v_call: TRBV21-1
clone_size: many
cdr3_nt: TGTGCCAGCAGCAAAAAGGACGAAGGGAGGGGGAGGCACTCTGGAAACACCATATATTTT
cdr3_aa: CASSKKDEGRGRHSGNTIYF

j_call: TRBJ2-5
d_call: -
v_call: TRBV3-1/TRBV3-2
clone_size: -
cdr3_nt: TGTGCCAGCAGCCAGGCCAGGTCAAGGGGTTACCAAGAGACCCAGTACTTC
cdr3_aa: CASSQARSRGYQETQYF

j_call: TRBJ2-2
d_call: TRBD1
v_call: TRBV7-9
clone_size: -
cdr3_nt: TGTGTTAGCATTACAGGGGTGATGGCCGGGGAGCTGTTTTTT
cdr3_aa: CVSITGVMAGELFF

j_call: TRBJ2-1
d_call: -
v_call: TRBV6-5
clone_size: -
cdr3_nt: TGTGCCAGCAGCCGGCGTGGGGGCCCCTACAATGAGCAGTTCTTC
cdr3_aa: CASSRRGGPYNEQFF

j_call: TRBJ2-7
d_call: -
v_call: TRBV29-1
clone_size: -
cdr3_nt: TGCAGCGTTGAAGGGGGAGGGGGGCGCGAGCAGTACTTC
cdr3_aa: CSVEGGGGREQYF

j_call: TRBJ1-2
d_call: TRBD1
v_call: TRBV7-2
clone_size: -
cdr3_nt: TGTGCCAGCAGCTCTACAGGGGGCGCAGCCCTTGGGGGTGGCTACACCTTC
cdr3_aa: CASSSTGGAALGGGYTF

j_call: TRBJ2-7
d_call: -
v_call: TRBV6-5
clone_size: -
cdr3_nt: TGTGCCAGCACATACGGAGAGAACCCCTACGAGCAGTACTTC
cdr3_aa: CASTYGENPYEQYF

j_call: TRBJ1-2
d_call: -
v_call: TRBV30
clone_size: -
cdr3_nt: TGTGCCTGGAGTTTGCAGGCCTGGGGCTACACCTTC
cdr3_aa: CAWSLQAWGYTF

j_call: TRBJ1-1
d_call: TRBD1
v_call: TRBV6-5
clone_size: once
cdr3_nt: TGTGCCAGCAGTTTTGAAGGGGGCGCGGTCTTT
cdr3_aa: CASSFEGGAVF

j_call: TRBJ2-1
d_call: -
v_call: TRBV18
clone_size: -
cdr3_nt: TGTGCCAGCTCACCGACGAGGAGGTGGCCCGTTGAGCAGTTCTTC
cdr3_aa: CASSPTRRWPVEQFF

j_call: TRBJ1-6
d_call: TRBD1
v_call: TRBV4-1
clone_size: -
cdr3_nt: TGCGCCAGCAGCCCGGGACAGGGGGTGTATTCACCCCTCCACTTT
cdr3_aa: CASSPGQGVYSPLHF

j_call: TRBJ1-6
d_call: -
v_call: TRBV2
clone_size: -
cdr3_nt: TGTGCCAGCCTTCTTGACAGTAGGTATTCACCCCTCCACTTT
cdr3_aa: CASLLDSRYSPLHF

j_call: TRBJ2-2
d_call: TRBD2
v_call: TRBV10-1
clone_size: -
cdr3_nt: TGCGCCAGCGGAGCGGACCTCGGGACTACGAACACCGGGGAGCTGTTTTTT
cdr3_aa: CASGADLGTTNTGELFF

j_call: TRBJ1-1
d_call: TRBD1
v_call: TRBV15
clone_size: -
cdr3_nt: TGTGCCACCAGCAGAGAAAGGGGGCTCACTGAAGCTTTCTTT
cdr3_aa: CATSRERGLTEAFF

j_call: TRBJ2-7
d_call: -
v_call: TRBV28
clone_size: once
cdr3_nt: TGTGCCAGCCGATCAGGGGCTATCACCCCCTACGAGCAGTACTTC
cdr3_aa: CASRSGAITPYEQYF

j_call: TRBJ1-5
d_call: -
v_call: TRBV21-1
clone_size: once
cdr3_nt: TGTGCCAGCAGCAATTATAGCAATCAGCCCCAGCATTTT
cdr3_aa: CASSNYSNQPQHF

j_call: TRBJ1-2
d_call: -
v_call: TRBV4-1
clone_size: -
cdr3_nt: TGCGCCAGCAGCCAACCAATACGGGACATACTTCATGGCTACACCTTC
cdr3_aa: CASSQPIRDILHGYTF

j_call: TRBJ2-1
d_call: -
v_call: TRBV15
clone_size: few
cdr3_nt: TGTGCCACCAGCAGAGCCAACAATGAGCAGTTCTTC
cdr3_aa: CATSRANNEQFF

j_call: TRBJ2-5
d_call: -
v_call: TRBV21-1
clone_size: -
cdr3_nt: TGTGCCAGCAGCAAAGAGGCAGACGGAGAAGAGACCCAGTACTTC
cdr3_aa: CASSKEADGEETQYF

j_call: TRBJ2-6
d_call: TRBD1
v_call: TRBV2
clone_size: -
cdr3_nt: TGTGCCAGCAGATCACAGGGGGCTGGGGCCAACGTCCTGACTTTC
cdr3_aa: CASRSQGAGANVLTF

j_call: TRBJ1-3
d_call: TRBD1
v_call: TRBV27
clone_size: -
cdr3_nt: TGTGCCAGCAGTTTGACTCCGGACAGGCGGATTGGAAACACCATATATTTT
cdr3_aa: CASSLTPDRRIGNTIYF

j_call: TRBJ1-1
d_call: -
v_call: TRBV19
clone_size: -
cdr3_nt: TGTGCCAGTAGTCCAGGGGCAAAAGGAACTGAAGCTTTCTTT
cdr3_aa: CASSPGAKGTEAFF

j_call: TRBJ1-1
d_call: -
v_call: TRBV5-1
clone_size: -
cdr3_nt: TGCGCCAGCAGCTTTCAGAACACTGAAGCTTTCTTT
cdr3_aa: CASSFQNTEAFF

j_call: TRBJ1-5
d_call: TRBD1
v_call: TRBV28
clone_size: -
cdr3_nt: TGTGCCAGCATACAGGCCGGGACAGTCAATCAGCCCCAGCATTTT
cdr3_aa: CASIQAGTVNQPQHF

j_call: TRBJ1-1
d_call: -
v_call: TRBV27
clone_size: -
cdr3_nt: TGTGCCAGCAGTTTATCGACAGGGAACACTGAAGCTTTCTTT
cdr3_aa: CASSLSTGNTEAFF

j_call: TRBJ2-7
d_call: -
v_call: TRBV27
clone_size: -
cdr3_nt: TGTGCCAGCAGTTTAGTAGCAGGGTGGGCGAACGAGCAGTACTTC
cdr3_aa: CASSLVAGWANEQYF

j_call: TRBJ1-2
d_call: -
v_call: TRBV29-1
clone_size: -
cdr3_nt: TGCAGCGTTGACAGGGGCACTTTCTATGGCTACACCTTC
cdr3_aa: CSVDRGTFYGYTF

j_call: TRBJ2-6
d_call: -
v_call: TRBV28
clone_size: -
cdr3_nt: TGTGCCAGCAGTTTCCAGGGGTTTTTTGGGGCCAACGTCCTGACTTTC
cdr3_aa: CASSFQGFFGANVLTF

j_call: TRBJ2-2
d_call: -
v_call: TRBV9
clone_size: -
cdr3_nt: TGTGCCAGCAGCGTCCCGGGGACTTCACCCAACACCGGGGAGCTGTTTTTT
cdr3_aa: CASSVPGTSPNTGELFF

j_call: TRBJ2-1
d_call: -
v_call: TRBV21-1
clone_size: -
cdr3_nt: TGTGCCAGCAGCAAATGGCGACAGGGGGGAATAGAGAATGAGCAGTTCTTC
cdr3_aa: CASSKWRQGGIENEQFF

j_call: TRBJ2-7
d_call: TRBD1
v_call: TRBV3-1/TRBV3-2
clone_size: -
cdr3_nt: TGTGCCAGCAGCCCTACAACCATTATAGACAGGGGCTACGAGCAGTACTTC
cdr3_aa: CASSPTTIIDRGYEQYF

j_call: TRBJ1-1
d_call: TRBD1
v_call: TRBV6-5
clone_size: -
cdr3_nt: TGTGCCAGCATTCGAAAAGGACAGGGGCCACAAGCTTTCTTT
cdr3_aa: CASIRKGQGPQAFF

j_call: TRBJ2-5
d_call: -
v_call: TRBV5-1
clone_size: -
cdr3_nt: TGCGCCAGCAGCTTGCTTGAAGAGACCCAGTACTTC
cdr3_aa: CASSLLEETQYF

j_call: TRBJ2-2
d_call: TRBD2
v_call: TRBV6-5
clone_size: -
cdr3_nt: TGTGCCAGCAGCCCCAAGCGGGGGAACACCGGGGAGCTGTTTTTT
cdr3_aa: CASSPKRGNTGELFF

j_call: TRBJ1-4
d_call: -
v_call: TRBV9
clone_size: once
cdr3_nt: TGTGCCAGCAGCGTAGACTTAGGGGTAGGTGAAAAACTGTTTTTT
cdr3_aa: CASSVDLGVGEKLFF

j_call: TRBJ2-3
d_call: TRBD2
v_call: TRBV5-8
clone_size: -
cdr3_nt: TGTGCCAGCAGCTTGTCTAGCGGGAGTCCCCCAGATACGCAGTATTTT
cdr3_aa: CASSLSSGSPPDTQYF

j_call: TRBJ2-5
d_call: -
v_call: TRBV20-1
clone_size: -
cdr3_nt: TGCTCAACCGGGATCCTAGAGACCCAGTACTTC
cdr3_aa: CSTGILETQYF

j_call: TRBJ2-2
d_call: TRBD2
v_call: TRBV27
clone_size: once
cdr3_nt: TGTGCCAGCAGTTTTTTCCTAGCGGGGGTAACGGGGGAGCTGTTTTTT
cdr3_aa: CASSFFLAGVTGELFF

j_call: TRBJ2-5
d_call: -
v_call: TRBV19
clone_size: -
cdr3_nt: TGTGCCAGTACGGTCGGTCCTACCCGAGAGACCCAGTACTTC
cdr3_aa: CASTVGPTRETQYF

j_call: TRBJ1-5
d_call: -
v_call: TRBV7-9
clone_size: -
cdr3_nt: TGTGCCAGCAGCTTAACCACGACGGGGCAGCCCCAGCATTTT
cdr3_aa: CASSLTTTGQPQHF

j_call: TRBJ2-4
d_call: -
v_call: TRBV9
clone_size: -
cdr3_nt: TGTGCCAGCAGCGTTGGGACACTCGCCAAAAACATTCAGTACTTC
cdr3_aa: CASSVGTLAKNIQYF

j_call: TRBJ1-4
d_call: -
v_call: TRBV19
clone_size: -
cdr3_nt: TGTGCCAGTAGGAGGGCGAGCGCAACTAATGAAAAACTGTTTTTT
cdr3_aa: CASRRASATNEKLFF

j_call: TRBJ1-1
d_call: -
v_call: TRBV6-1
clone_size: few
cdr3_nt: TGTGCCAGCAGTGAACGCCCCAGGGGTACTGAAGCTTTCTTT
cdr3_aa: CASSERPRGTEAFF

j_call: TRBJ2-2
d_call: TRBD2
v_call: TRBV24-1
clone_size: few
cdr3_nt: TGTGCCACCAGTGGGAATAGCGGGAGGGGGTTCTTGGGAAAGAACACCGGGGAGCTGTTTTTT
cdr3_aa: CATSGNSGRGFLGKNTGELFF

j_call: TRBJ2-1
d_call: TRBD2
v_call: TRBV11-3
clone_size: -
cdr3_nt: TGTGCCAGCAGCTTAACTAGCGGGAGCCGAGAGCAGTTCTTC
cdr3_aa: CASSLTSGSREQFF

j_call: TRBJ1-2
d_call: TRBD1
v_call: TRBV9
clone_size: -
cdr3_nt: TGTGCCAGCAGCGTAGTCGGGACAGGGGGTCCCTATGGCTACACCTTC
cdr3_aa: CASSVVGTGGPYGYTF